This TCR beta chain was profiled in a study of blood T cell repertoires in COVID-19 (dated by TCRdb to 2019 to 2021). For the study in its entirety: Samples covering the acute and convalescent phases of COVID-19 were provided by collaborators in the United States, Italy and Spain. The material from the prospective study consisted of cDNA or gDNA derived from T cells, B-cell-depleted T cells, or PBMCs. Subjects who had been exposed to COVID-19, were actively infected with it, or had recovered from it provided the deeply sampled blood TCRbeta repertoires that made up the dataset. The repertoires were released in a freely available public database intended as a resource for research on the immune response to SARS-CoV-2. The samples were drawn from two sources: the first 160 participants of the ongoing ImmuneRACE study, and 1,200 or so subjects contributed by 6 global collaborators. Nearly every sample came with metadata listing a de-identified subject ID, COVID-19 status, age in years and sex. Where available, HLA class I and class II types were obtained from metadata supplied by the sample provider rather than from assay-based typing.

In the germline V gene, CDR1 corresponds to SGHVS and CDR2 to FQNEAQ. The germline ends are 9 bases apart after V is trimmed by 3 bases and J by 0 bases. The CDR3, cysteine through phenylalanine, is 16 amino acids long. The entry retains the CDR3 DNA only, 48 bases that are in frame from base 1. Many counts were recorded for this clone. Its antigen remains unidentified. The record has no base qualities; no much larger clone is one base away. Paper-wide results and their limitations: How much clinical and demographic metadata was included differed by source and by participant, and the metadata was provided uncurated.

TCRbeta CDR3 regions were amplified from genomic DNA using the immunoSEQ Assay, a bias-controlled multiplex PCR. Processing in the source paper ran as follows. Nucleated cell counts per sample were estimated from amplification of reference gene primers within the assay. Sequence reads were collapsed and filtered to measure the absolute abundance of every unique TCRbeta CDR3 rearrangement. For each sample, productive Simpson clonality was calculated as the square root of Simpson's diversity index across productive rearrangements. The table comes from immuneACCESS by way of TCRdb, which keeps in-frame sequences with V and J called. Part of the clones is missing from these tables; in studies checked, under half for an unresolved V gene and the rest for unknown reasons. The V and J calls and clone size come from that table; D and trimming were worked out from the DNA. Counted in this sample were 250,000 to 350,000 clones; approximately 83% of them appeared once. 15% to 19% of the sample goes to the ten largest clones.

At one collaborating source in Seattle, patients were enrolled during active infection and were followed longitudinally through the course of disease. The collaborating institutions used their own protocols to collect whole blood in K2EDTA tubes. For TCRbeta analysis, collaborators shipped samples as frozen whole blood, isolated PBMCs, or DNA extracted from either of those sample types. Recombination linked TRBV7-8 to TRBJ1-6, with the D gene not clear enough to name. The receptor was isolated from a person between 65 and 79 years old with COVID-19, enrolled during active disease. The material sequenced was peripheral blood. The nucleotide sequence reads as follows: TGTGCCAGCAGCTTGCGGGGTGACTCCTATAATTCACCCCTCCACTTT. Its translation is CASSLRGDSYNSPLHF.